Below, 2 T cell receptor beta chains from the same sample are listed, as sequenced in a study of blood T cells in healthy people across ages. The authors ran a second PCR of about 7 to 11 cycles using a sample-barcoded 5' primer and a J-beta primer mix. In TCRdb, the 5' RACE reads were re-called with MiXCR into one record per CDR3 protein. This sample has about 280,000 distinct CDR3 sequences; roughly 27% occur once, and the top ten carry over 25%. Sample: blood. Source of these receptors: a woman in her 70s in good health.

The chain is built from TRBV4-1 and TRBJ2-4, with TRBD2 matching over 8 bases. Germline CDR1 and CDR2: MGHRA and YSYEKL. This CDR3 is built from 17 residues. V lost 3 bases to trimming and J lost 5 bases; unmatched junction nucleotides: 12. The CDR3 loop reads CASSQGPGRGGENIQYF. In nucleotides, the CDR3 is TGCGCCAGCAGCCAGGGCCCGGGACGGGGGGGGGAAAACATTCAGTACTTC.

The V gene is TRBV10-3, the J gene TRBJ2-3; tentatively, D is TRBD1 (7 bases). Germline V gives CDR1 ENHRY, CDR2 SYGVKD. Trimming stripped 6 bases from V and 2 bases from J, with 15 bases between. CDR3 length equals 15 residues. The CDR3 reads CAIRRDRGSTDTQYF. In DNA form, the CDR3 reads TGTGCCATCAGGCGGGACAGAGGGTCCACAGATACGCAGTATTTT.